This record concerns one TCR beta chain sequence. The junction had 10 bases not matched to a gene; V was cut back by 7 bases and J by 1 base. The CDR3 is made up of 15 amino acids. Germline CDR1 is SNHLY and CDR2 is FYNNEI. These data come from a study of blood T cell repertoires in COVID-19. The overall study: Acute and convalescent COVID-19 samples came from the United States, Italy and Spain. PBMCs, B-cell-depleted T cells, or T cells provided the cDNA or gDNA that made up the material.

Method: immunoSEQ multiplex PCR; TCRdb's copy keeps in-frame clones and lacks some. This sample carries roughly 300,000 clones, approximately 90% of them seen once, and the ten largest clones take 8.5% to 12%. Enrolled through a virtual design, the participants were between about 18 and 100 years of age and came from about two dozen US areas. Sequenced sample: PBMCs or T cells enriched from blood (not recorded which). The rearrangement joins TRBV2 to TRBJ2-7; 7 bases fit TRBD2. The sequence came from a woman between 18 and 30 years old who had recovered from COVID-19. For the CDR3, the DNA is TGTGCCAGCAACCCGGCGCCTAGCGGATCCTACGAGCAGTACTTC. This encodes CASNPAPSGSYEQYF.